The rows below give T cell receptor beta chains drawn from one sample of a study of preoperative IRX-2 immunotherapy in early breast cancer. Method: immunoSEQ multiplex PCR; TCRdb's copy keeps in-frame clones and lacks some. The table has about 43,000 clones, 85% to 95% seen once; the top ten hold around 1.6%. The sequencing here drew on tumor tissue, taken after IRX-2 immunotherapy. The receptors derive from a human donor with breast cancer. The CDR3 runs from the conserved cysteine through the conserved F or W. The D gene is left open where the match is weak. Clone size is given for some rows only: seen once, a few or many times, or a class if the clone is expanded.

CDR3: CAIGGGTNRGETQYF
DNA: TGTGCCATCGGCGGGGGGACAAATCGGGGGGAGACCCAGTACTTC
D: TRBD2
V: TRBV10-3
J: TRBJ2-5
size: -

CDR3: CASSLAGEDETQYF
DNA: TGCGCCAGCAGCTTAGCGGGAGAGGATGAGACCCAGTACTTC
D: TRBD2
V: TRBV5-1
J: TRBJ2-5
size: -

CDR3: CALSGAGYGYTF
DNA: TGTGCCTTGTCAGGGGCAGGATATGGCTACACCTTC
D: -
V: TRBV30
J: TRBJ1-2
size: -

CDR3: CASSFLAGGPHEQYF
DNA: TGTGCCAGCAGCTTCCTAGCGGGAGGGCCACACGAGCAGTACTTC
D: TRBD2
V: TRBV7-9
J: TRBJ2-7
size: once

CDR3: CASSPNRPSNTGELFF
DNA: TGTGCCAGCAGTCCGAACAGACCGTCGAACACCGGGGAGCTGTTTTTT
D: -
V: TRBV28
J: TRBJ2-2
size: -

CDR3: CASSQGASGLAGNTIYF
DNA: TGCGCCAGCAGCCAAGGAGCATCAGGGCTTGCTGGAAACACCATATATTTT
D: -
V: TRBV4-3
J: TRBJ1-3
size: -

CDR3: CASSSGTAEETQYF
DNA: TGTGCCAGCAGCTCCGGGACAGCCGAAGAGACCCAGTACTTC
D: TRBD1
V: TRBV5-4
J: TRBJ2-5
size: -

CDR3: CASSISQGYPDTQYF
DNA: TGTGCCAGTAGTATCTCGCAGGGGTATCCAGATACGCAGTATTTT
D: -
V: TRBV19
J: TRBJ2-3
size: -

CDR3: CASSPEVSVVAGGPYNEQFF
DNA: TGTGCCAGCAGCCCAGAGGTCTCCGTTGTAGCGGGAGGCCCTTACAATGAGCAGTTCTTC
D: TRBD2
V: TRBV7-6
J: TRBJ2-1
size: -

CDR3: CASSQDPNTEAFF
DNA: TGTGCCAGCTCACAGGACCCGAACACTGAAGCTTTCTTT
D: -
V: TRBV18
J: TRBJ1-1
size: -

CDR3: CAISEFGGELFF
DNA: TGTGCCATCAGTGAGTTTGGCGGGGAGCTGTTTTTT
D: -
V: TRBV10-3
J: TRBJ2-2
size: -

CDR3: CASSSTGGVDTQYF
DNA: TGTGCCAGCAGCTCGACAGGGGGGGTGGATACGCAGTATTTT
D: TRBD1
V: TRBV7-2
J: TRBJ2-3
size: -

CDR3: CASRPTSGRRVEQYF
DNA: TGTGCCAGCAGGCCCACTAGCGGGAGACGGGTCGAGCAGTACTTC
D: TRBD2
V: TRBV6-5
J: TRBJ2-7
size: -

CDR3: CASSQEASPGGNQPQHF
DNA: TGTGCCAGCAGCCAAGAGGCGAGTCCTGGAGGAAATCAGCCCCAGCATTTT
D: -
V: TRBV4-2
J: TRBJ1-5
size: -

CDR3: CATSGLVGAAGTGELFF
DNA: TGTGCCACCAGCGGGCTAGTCGGGGCCGCGGGTACCGGGGAGCTGTTTTTT
D: -
V: TRBV15
J: TRBJ2-2
size: -

CDR3: CASSLAQGNYGYTF
DNA: TGTGCCAGCAGCTTGGCGCAGGGGAACTATGGCTACACCTTC
D: -
V: TRBV13
J: TRBJ1-2
size: -

CDR3: CASTWTGELFF
DNA: TGTGCCAGCACATGGACCGGGGAGCTGTTTTTT
D: -
V: TRBV6-6
J: TRBJ2-2
size: few

CDR3: CASSLEQRATEAFF
DNA: TGTGCCAGCAGCTTAGAACAGCGTGCCACTGAAGCTTTCTTT
D: -
V: TRBV7-9
J: TRBJ1-1
size: -

CDR3: CASNTPGVNYGYTF
DNA: TGTGCCAGCAATACACCAGGGGTTAACTATGGCTACACCTTC
D: -
V: TRBV7-9
J: TRBJ1-2
size: once

CDR3: CASSLRLAGVEQYF
DNA: TGTGCCAGCAGCTTACGCCTAGCGGGAGTAGAGCAGTACTTC
D: TRBD2
V: TRBV7-8
J: TRBJ2-7
size: -

CDR3: CASSPLLGPYNEQFF
DNA: TGTGCCAGCTCACCCTTATTAGGACCGTACAATGAGCAGTTCTTC
D: -
V: TRBV18
J: TRBJ2-1
size: -

CDR3: CAWSVTGTEAFF
DNA: TGTGCCTGGAGTGTAACGGGGACTGAAGCTTTCTTT
D: -
V: TRBV30
J: TRBJ1-1
size: -